This T cell receptor beta chain is drawn from a study of cytomegalovirus exposure and HLA in healthy donors. As regards this clone: Its specificity is unknown.

V was pared by 2 bases and J by 3 bases, with 9 bases of the junction left unmatched. Germline V CDR1 and CDR2: MGHRA, YSYEKL. CDR3 length: 16 amino acids. The protocol was immunoSEQ multiplex PCR, while the TCRdb copy is restricted to in-frame clones and leaves out a portion. The sample holds 180,000 or so clones; more than 75% are singletons and the top ten take about 1.5%. The study, taken as a whole, reports: Subsequent analysis found a tendency for first-cohort TCR clusters to co-occur within the approximately 130 validation repertoires. Most observed TCR sequences were rare, whereas some public TCRs were detected in many donors.

Sequenced sample: PBMCs. V is TRBV4-1 and J is TRBJ2-7; 8 nucleotides agree with TRBD1. The source of this sequence is a woman between 25 and 40 years old in good health and CMV-seronegative. The CDR3 coding sequence is TGCGCCAGCAGCCAACATCCGACAGGGGACATCTACGAGCAGTACTTC. Encoded protein: CASSQHPTGDIYEQYF.